This TCR beta chain was sequenced in a study of T cells in women clearing cervical HPV infection. Overall study: Case blood was drawn a median about 23 weeks after lesion detection. Overall study findings and caveats: Repertoire richness, not evenness, was significantly elevated in CIN3+ cases versus controls. Associations may precede or follow infection; HPV-specific or memory T cells were not isolated.

Using immunoSEQ multiplex PCR, the repertoire was profiled, and TCRdb retains in-frame clones only, with some absent. In total, the table holds tens of thousands of clones. Prevalent HPV16 infections were excluded; only incident single HPV16 infections included. Germline CDR1 and CDR2: WSHSY and SAAADI. The ends were cut back, 6 bases at V and 4 bases at J, with 12 bases in the middle. There are 14 residues in the CDR3. Of note for this clone: The antigen is not known. The read stops 3 residues short of the end of the CDR3; the missing end is completed from the germline J gene.

V is TRBV10-2 and J is TRBJ1-4, with a tentative D call TRBD1 (6 bases). The receptor was isolated from a woman aged 18 to 75 with a cervical HPV16 infection that either progressed to CIN3+ or cleared (not recorded which). The sample comprised blood buffy coat. CDR3 DNA (partial): TGCGCCAGCAGCCGACAGGACATTAATGAAAAA. This sequence encodes CASSRQDINEK. In full, the CDR3 reads CASSRQDINEKLFF.